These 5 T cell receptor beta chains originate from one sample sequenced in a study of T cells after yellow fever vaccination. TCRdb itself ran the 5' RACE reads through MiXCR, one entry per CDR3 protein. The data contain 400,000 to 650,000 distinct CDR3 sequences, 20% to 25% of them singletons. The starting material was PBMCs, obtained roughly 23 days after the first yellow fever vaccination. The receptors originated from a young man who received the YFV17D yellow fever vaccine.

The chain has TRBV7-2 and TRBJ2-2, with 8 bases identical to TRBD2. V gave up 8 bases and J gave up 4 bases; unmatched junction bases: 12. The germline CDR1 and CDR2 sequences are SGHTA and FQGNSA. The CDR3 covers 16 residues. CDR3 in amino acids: CASLWGSGALTGELFF. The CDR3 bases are TGTGCCAGCCTTTGGGGTAGCGGGGCTCTCACCGGGGAGCTGTTTTTT.

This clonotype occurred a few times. This CDR3 reads CASSTRGGAYEQYF. The CDR3, as DNA: TGTGCCAGCAGCACACGGGGGGGGGCCTACGAGCAGTACTTC. The gene calls are TRBV5-6 and TRBJ2-7, with TRBD2 matching 8 bases. The CDR3 consists of 14 residues. V was clipped by 4 bases and J by 2 bases; unmatched bases: 5. Germline-derived CDR1 and CDR2 are SGHDT and YYEEEE. Looking up the rest from reference TRBV5-6 and TRBJ2-7 gives the full variable domain: DAGVTQSPTHLIKTRGQQVTLRCSPKSGHDTVSWYQQALGQGPQFIFQYYEEEERQRGNFPDRFSGHQFPNYSSELNVNALLLGDSALYLCASSTRGGAYEQYFGPGTRLTVT.

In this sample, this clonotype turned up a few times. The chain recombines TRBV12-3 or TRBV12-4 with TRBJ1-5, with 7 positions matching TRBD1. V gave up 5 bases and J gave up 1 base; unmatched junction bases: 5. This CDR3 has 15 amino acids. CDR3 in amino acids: CASSLTGLSNQPQHF. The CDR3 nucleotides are TGTGCCAGCAGTCTGACAGGGCTGAGCAATCAGCCCCAGCATTTT.

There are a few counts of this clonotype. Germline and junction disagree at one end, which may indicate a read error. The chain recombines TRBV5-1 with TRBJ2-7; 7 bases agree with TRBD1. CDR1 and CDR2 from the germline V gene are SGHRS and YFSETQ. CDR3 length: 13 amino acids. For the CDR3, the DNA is TGCGCCAGCAGCTATGACAGGGAAAACGAGCACTACTTC. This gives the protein CASSYDRENEHYF.

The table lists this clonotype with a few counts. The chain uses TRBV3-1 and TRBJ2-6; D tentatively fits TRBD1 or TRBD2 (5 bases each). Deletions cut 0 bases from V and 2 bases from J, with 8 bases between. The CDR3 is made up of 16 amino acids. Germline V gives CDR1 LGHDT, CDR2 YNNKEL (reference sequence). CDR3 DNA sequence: TGTGCCAGCAGCCAAGATCGAGGGGCTGGGGCCAACGTCCTGACTTTC. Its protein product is CASSQDRGAGANVLTF. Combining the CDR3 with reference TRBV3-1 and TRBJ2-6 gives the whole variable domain DTAVSQTPKYLVTQMGNDKSIKCEQNLGHDTMYWYKQDSKKFLKIMFSYNNKELIINETVPNRFSPKSPDKAHLNLHINSLELGDSAVYFCASSQDRGAGANVLTFGAGSRLTVL.